Listed here are 10 T cell receptor beta chains from one sample, sequenced in a study of T-cell reconstitution after alpha-beta-depleted transplantation in children. During its preparation, the TCRbeta library received unique molecular identifiers. TCRdb used MiXCR to reprocess the PCR reads, holding one entry per CDR3 protein. Of a few hundred thousand distinct CDR3 sequences in the sample, about a tenth were seen once. The specimen was PBMCs from the stem cell graft donor, collected from the stem cell graft. The origin of the receptors is a human donor who donated a stem cell graft to a child with acute myeloid leukemia.

This clonotype occurred a few times. The J gene is TRBJ2-5, the V gene TRBV20-1; D might be TRBD1 or TRBD2, each matching 5 bases. Germline lookup yields CDR1 DFQATT and CDR2 SNEGSKA (reference sequence). Trimming cost V 2 bases and J 0 bases, with 10 bases left between them. This CDR3 region has 14 residues. The CDR3 loop is CSARRDRDQETQYF. For the CDR3, the DNA is TGCAGTGCTAGACGGGACCGGGACCAAGAGACCCAGTACTTC.

Only a few counts were recorded for this clonotype. In DNA form, the CDR3 reads TGTGCCAGCAGCTTGGCCGCACTAAATCAGCCCCAGCATTTT. This gives the protein CASSLAALNQPQHF. The chain links TRBV5-6 to TRBJ1-5, with D unresolved. Trimming cost V 0 bases and J 4 bases, with 8 bases left between them. There are 14 residues in the CDR3. Germline CDR1 reads SGHDT; CDR2 reads YYEEEE.

The genes are TRBV20-1 and TRBJ2-5; D unresolved. CDR1 DFQATT and CDR2 SNEGSKA come from the germline V gene (reference sequence). V was clipped by 5 bases and J by 1 base, with 14 bases between them. The CDR3 consists of 14 residues. The CDR3 region is CSAGAVLPQETQYF. The CDR3 DNA reads as TGCAGTGCTGGCGCAGTACTACCCCAAGAGACCCAGTACTTC.

This clonotype has only one observation. The chain combines TRBV5-4 with TRBJ2-1, with D perhaps TRBD2 (5 bases). V lost 0 bases, J lost 4 bases, and 11 bases lay in between. Germline loops: CDR1 SGHNT, CDR2 YYREEE (reference sequence). This CDR3 contains 15 residues. This chain's CDR3 is CASSLDQADYNEQFF. In DNA form, the CDR3 reads TGTGCCAGCAGCTTGGATCAAGCGGATTACAATGAGCAGTTCTTC. Complete variable domain (other parts from reference TRBV5-4 and TRBJ2-1): ETGVTQSPTHLIKTRGQQVTLRCSSQSGHNTVSWYQQALGQGPQFIFQYYREEENGRGNFPPRFSGLQFPNYSSELNVNALELDDSALYLCASSLDQADYNEQFFGPGTRLTVL.

This clonotype was detected a few times. The chain is built from TRBV5-1 and TRBJ2-7; TRBD2 matches 9 bases. Germline V gene lookup returns CDR1 SGHRS and CDR2 YFSETQ. The CDR3 sequence is 16 residues long. With 0 bases clipped from V and 7 bases from J, the junction kept 11 bases outside the gene matches. The chain's CDR3 is CASSLVDSGSTGEQYF. The DNA of the CDR3 is TGCGCCAGCAGCTTGGTTGATAGCGGGAGTACGGGGGAGCAGTACTTC.

With regard to this clonotype: At one end, the junction sequence differs from germline, possibly due to a read error. The chain links TRBV7-8 to TRBJ2-2, with a tentative D call TRBD2 (7 bases). The germline V gene has CDR1 SGHVS and CDR2 FQNEAQ. This CDR3 has 14 residues. For the CDR3, the DNA is TGTGCCAGCAGCTTAGCCCCAGGGAGGGGGGAACTGTTTTTT. Translated: CASSLAPGRGELFF.

This clonotype was counted at least ten times. In DNA, the CDR3 is TGCAGTGCATTGACAGTCCAAGAGACCCAGTACTTC. Its translation: CSALTVQETQYF. The rearrangement links TRBV20-1 to TRBJ2-5; D might be TRBD1 (5 bases). V was cut by 6 bases and J by 1 base, with 9 bases left in between. The germline gives CDR1 DFQATT, CDR2 SNEGSKA (reference sequence). This CDR3 has 12 residues.

In its sample, this clonotype was seen many times. The chain is built from TRBV12-3 or TRBV12-4 and TRBJ1-1; D perhaps matches TRBD1 (5 bases). The germline V and J ends were trimmed by 5 bases and 5 bases, with 12 bases remaining between them. The CDR3 is 13 residues long. The CDR3 bases are TGTGCCAGCAGTCCAAGCTGGGGGACTGAAGCTTTCTTT. Translation gives CASSPSWGTEAFF.

The V gene is TRBV9, the J gene TRBJ2-1; TRBD2 is a possible D gene (5 bases). Trimming shortened V by 0 bases and J by 8 bases, and 18 bases separated the two germline ends. Per the germline V gene, CDR1 is SGDLS and CDR2 is YYNGEE. The CDR3 loop spans 16 amino acids. This CDR3 reads CASSVGPNERQDEQFF. For the CDR3, the DNA is TGTGCCAGCAGCGTAGGGCCCAACGAGCGGCAGGATGAGCAGTTCTTC.

This clonotype was found a few times. The DNA of the CDR3 is TGCAGTGCCGCCCCCCGGGGTAGCGGCAACACCGGGGAGCTGTTTTTT. Protein sequence: CSAAPRGSGNTGELFF. This sequence joins TRBV20-1 and TRBJ2-2; D may be TRBD2 (6 bases). V lost 6 bases to trimming and J lost 2 bases, with 19 bases between them. Germline loops: CDR1 DFQATT, CDR2 SNEGSKA (reference sequence). This CDR3 spans 16 amino acids.